The clone carrying this T cell receptor (beta chain) was observed a few times. As yet, its antigen is unknown. The entry originates in a study of identical twins. Study-level findings and limits: Excess twin sharing in beta out-of-frame sequences was weaker. Cross-sectional statistics, not tracking of the same donors, supported the conclusions.

The germline V gene has CDR1 LGHDT and CDR2 YNNKEL (reference sequence). V lost 1 base, J lost 4 bases, and 11 bases lay in between. CDR3 length equals 15 residues. Through template switching, a universal primer site was introduced, and the cDNA contained unique molecular identifiers. TCRdb re-derived calls from the 5' RACE reads in MiXCR, one entry per CDR3 protein. This table holds 750,000 to 950,000 distinct CDR3 sequences, around an eighth found once. These data were likewise used in another study, on yellow fever vaccine responses in identical twins.

Sample: PBMCs. The genes are TRBV3-1 and TRBJ1-5; D unresolved. The clonotype was recovered from a woman younger than 30 in good health. The CDR3 nucleotides are TGTGCCAGCAGCCAAGGGGTGGCCGGTAATCAGCCCCAGCATTTT. This translates into CASSQGVAGNQPQHF.